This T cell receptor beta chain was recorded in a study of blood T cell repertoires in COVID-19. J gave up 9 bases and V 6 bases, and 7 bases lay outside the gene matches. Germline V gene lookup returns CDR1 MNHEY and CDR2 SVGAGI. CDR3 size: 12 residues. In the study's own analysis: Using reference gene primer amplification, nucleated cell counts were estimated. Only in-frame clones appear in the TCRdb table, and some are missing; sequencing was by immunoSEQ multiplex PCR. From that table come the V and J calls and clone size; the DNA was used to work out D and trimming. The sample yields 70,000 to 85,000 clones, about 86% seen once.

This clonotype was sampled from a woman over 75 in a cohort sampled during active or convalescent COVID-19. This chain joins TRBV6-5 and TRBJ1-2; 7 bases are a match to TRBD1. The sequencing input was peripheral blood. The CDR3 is CASRRGQASYTF. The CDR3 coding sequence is TGTGCCAGCAGACGTGGACAGGCGAGCTACACCTTC.